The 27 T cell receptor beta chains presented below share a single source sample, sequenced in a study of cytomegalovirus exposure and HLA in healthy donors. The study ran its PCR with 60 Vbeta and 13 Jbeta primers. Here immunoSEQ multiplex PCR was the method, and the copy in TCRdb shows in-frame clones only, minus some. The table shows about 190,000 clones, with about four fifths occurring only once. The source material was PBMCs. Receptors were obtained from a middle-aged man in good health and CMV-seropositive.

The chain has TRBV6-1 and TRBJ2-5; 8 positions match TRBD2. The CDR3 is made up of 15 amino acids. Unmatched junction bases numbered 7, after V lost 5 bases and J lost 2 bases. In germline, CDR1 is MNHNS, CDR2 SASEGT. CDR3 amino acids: CASSFSGTRQETQYF. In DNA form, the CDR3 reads TGTGCCAGCAGTTTTAGCGGGACGAGACAAGAGACCCAGTACTTC.

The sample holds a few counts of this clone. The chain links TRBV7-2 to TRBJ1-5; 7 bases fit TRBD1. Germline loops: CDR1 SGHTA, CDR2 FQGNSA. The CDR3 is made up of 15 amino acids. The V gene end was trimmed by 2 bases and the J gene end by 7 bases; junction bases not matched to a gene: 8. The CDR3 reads CASSLRGRGAQPQHF. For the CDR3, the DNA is TGTGCCAGCAGCTTAAGGGGCAGGGGGGCCCAGCCCCAGCATTTT.

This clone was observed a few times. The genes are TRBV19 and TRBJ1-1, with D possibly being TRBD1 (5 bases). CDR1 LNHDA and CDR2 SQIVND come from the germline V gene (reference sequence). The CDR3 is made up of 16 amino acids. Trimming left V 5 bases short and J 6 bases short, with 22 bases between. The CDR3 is CASSSLLGQGFSEAFF. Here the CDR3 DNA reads TGTGCCAGTAGTTCCCTCCTCGGGCAGGGATTCTCTGAAGCTTTCTTT.

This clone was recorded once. CDR3 region: CASSPRIAGEQYF. The CDR3 nucleotides read TGTGCCAGCAGCCCCCGGATCGCGGGGGAGCAGTACTTC. The genes are TRBV14 and TRBJ2-7; possibly TRBD2 for D (6 bases). The CDR3 has 13 amino acids. Germline CDR1 reads SGHDN; CDR2 reads FVKESK. Trimming took off 4 bases at V and 7 bases at J, with 14 bases between the two ends.

The CDR3 region has the DNA TGTGCCAGCAGTTTAACGCTGGCCCCCTGGGAGACCCAGTACTTC. Protein sequence: CASSLTLAPWETQYF. The V call is TRBV27, the J call TRBJ2-5; D unclear. V lost 2 bases and J lost 5, with 15 bases in between. CDR1 and CDR2 from the germline V gene are MNHEY and SMNVEV (reference sequence). This CDR3 is built from 15 residues.

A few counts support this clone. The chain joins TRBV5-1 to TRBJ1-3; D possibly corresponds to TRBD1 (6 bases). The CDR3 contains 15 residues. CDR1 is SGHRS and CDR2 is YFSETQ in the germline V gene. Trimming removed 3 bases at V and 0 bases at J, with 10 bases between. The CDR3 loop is CASSSDSYSGNTIYF. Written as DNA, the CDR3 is TGCGCCAGCAGCTCGGACAGCTACTCTGGAAACACCATATATTTT.

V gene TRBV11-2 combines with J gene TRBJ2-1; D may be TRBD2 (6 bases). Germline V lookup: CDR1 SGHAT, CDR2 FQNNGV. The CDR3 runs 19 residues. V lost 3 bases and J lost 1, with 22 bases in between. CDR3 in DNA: TGTGCCAGCAGCTTGAGGGGTCTAGCGACTCCGGGTTCCTACAATGAGCAGTTCTTC. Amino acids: CASSLRGLATPGSYNEQFF.

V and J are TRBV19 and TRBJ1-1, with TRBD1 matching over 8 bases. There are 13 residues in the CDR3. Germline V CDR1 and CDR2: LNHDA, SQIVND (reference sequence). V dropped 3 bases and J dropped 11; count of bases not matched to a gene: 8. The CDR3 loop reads CASSIPGQVGAFF. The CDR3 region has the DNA TGTGCCAGTAGTATTCCGGGACAGGTTGGCGCTTTCTTT.

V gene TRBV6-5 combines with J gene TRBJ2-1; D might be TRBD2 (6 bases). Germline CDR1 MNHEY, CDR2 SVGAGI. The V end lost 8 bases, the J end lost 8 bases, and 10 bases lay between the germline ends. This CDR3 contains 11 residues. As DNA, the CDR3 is TGTGCCAGCGGGAGGTTAGATGAGCAGTTCTTC. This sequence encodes CASGRLDEQFF.

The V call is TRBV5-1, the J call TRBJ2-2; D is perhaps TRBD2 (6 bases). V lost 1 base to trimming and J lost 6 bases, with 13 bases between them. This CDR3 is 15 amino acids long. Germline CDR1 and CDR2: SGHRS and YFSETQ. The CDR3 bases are TGCGCCAGCAGCTTGACGCGGGAATTCGCCGGGGAGCTGTTTTTT. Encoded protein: CASSLTREFAGELFF.

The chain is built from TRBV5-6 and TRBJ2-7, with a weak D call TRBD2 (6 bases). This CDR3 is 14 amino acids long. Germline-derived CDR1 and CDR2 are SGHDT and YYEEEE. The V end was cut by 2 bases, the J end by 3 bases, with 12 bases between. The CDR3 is CASSFSRDHYEQYF. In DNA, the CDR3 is TGTGCCAGCAGCTTTTCGCGGGACCACTACGAGCAGTACTTC.

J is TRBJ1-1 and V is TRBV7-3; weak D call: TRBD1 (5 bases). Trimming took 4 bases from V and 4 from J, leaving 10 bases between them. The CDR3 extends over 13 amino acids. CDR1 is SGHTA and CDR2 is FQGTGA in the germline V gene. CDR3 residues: CASSSQGGTEAFF. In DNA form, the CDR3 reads TGTGCCAGCAGCTCCCAGGGCGGCACTGAAGCTTTCTTT.

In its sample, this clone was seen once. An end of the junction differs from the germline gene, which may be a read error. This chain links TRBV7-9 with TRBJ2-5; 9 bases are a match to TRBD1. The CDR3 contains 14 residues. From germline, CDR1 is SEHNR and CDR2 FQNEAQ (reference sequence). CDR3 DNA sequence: TGTTCCAGCAGCCCGGACAGGGGTCGAGAGACCCAGTACTTC. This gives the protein CSSSPDRGRETQYF.

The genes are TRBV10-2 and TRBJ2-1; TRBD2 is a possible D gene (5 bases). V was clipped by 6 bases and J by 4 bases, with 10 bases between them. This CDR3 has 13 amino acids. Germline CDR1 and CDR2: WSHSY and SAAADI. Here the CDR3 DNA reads TGCGCCAGCAGACGGACTGTTTACAATGAGCAGTTCTTC. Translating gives CASRRTVYNEQFF.

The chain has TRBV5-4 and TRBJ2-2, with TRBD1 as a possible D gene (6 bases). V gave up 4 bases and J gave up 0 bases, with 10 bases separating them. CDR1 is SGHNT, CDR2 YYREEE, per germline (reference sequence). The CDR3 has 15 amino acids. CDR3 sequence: CASSVQGTNTGELFF. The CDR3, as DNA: TGTGCCAGCAGCGTACAGGGAACGAACACCGGGGAGCTGTTTTTT.

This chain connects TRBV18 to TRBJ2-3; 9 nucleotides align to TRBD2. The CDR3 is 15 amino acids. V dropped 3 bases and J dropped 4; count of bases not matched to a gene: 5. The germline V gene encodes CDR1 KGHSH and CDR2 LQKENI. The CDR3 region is CASSPLAGNADTQYF. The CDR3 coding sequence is TGTGCCAGCTCACCCCTAGCGGGAAATGCAGATACGCAGTATTTT.

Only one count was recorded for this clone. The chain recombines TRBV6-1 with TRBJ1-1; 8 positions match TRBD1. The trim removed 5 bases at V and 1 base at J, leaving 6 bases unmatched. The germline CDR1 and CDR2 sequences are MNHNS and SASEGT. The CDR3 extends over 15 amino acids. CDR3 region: CASSTRDRWNTEAFF. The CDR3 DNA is TGTGCCAGCAGTACCAGGGACAGGTGGAACACTGAAGCTTTCTTT.

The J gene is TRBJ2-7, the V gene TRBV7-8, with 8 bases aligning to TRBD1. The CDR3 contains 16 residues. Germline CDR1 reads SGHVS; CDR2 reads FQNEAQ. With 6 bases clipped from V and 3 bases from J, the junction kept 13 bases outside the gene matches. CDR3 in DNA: TGTGCCAGCAGTCTTCATCAGGGGGCAGGATTCTACGAGCAGTACTTC. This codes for CASSLHQGAGFYEQYF.

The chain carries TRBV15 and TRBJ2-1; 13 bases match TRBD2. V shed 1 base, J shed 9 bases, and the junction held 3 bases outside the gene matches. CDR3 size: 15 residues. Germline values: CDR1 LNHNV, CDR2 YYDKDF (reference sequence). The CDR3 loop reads CATSRAGLAGREQFF. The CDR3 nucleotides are TGTGCCACCAGCAGAGCGGGACTAGCGGGACGTGAGCAGTTCTTC.

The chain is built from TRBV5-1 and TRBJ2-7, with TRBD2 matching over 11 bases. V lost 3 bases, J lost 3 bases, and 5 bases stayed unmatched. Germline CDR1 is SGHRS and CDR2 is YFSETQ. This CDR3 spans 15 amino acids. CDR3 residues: CASSSLAGEFYEQYF. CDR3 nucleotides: TGCGCCAGCAGCTCACTAGCGGGAGAGTTCTACGAGCAGTACTTC.

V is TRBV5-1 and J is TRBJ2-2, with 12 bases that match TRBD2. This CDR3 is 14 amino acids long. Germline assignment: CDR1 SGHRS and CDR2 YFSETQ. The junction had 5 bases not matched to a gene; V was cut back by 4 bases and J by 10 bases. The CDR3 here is CASSVTSGSKELFF. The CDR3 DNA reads TGCGCCAGCAGCGTGACTAGCGGGAGTAAGGAGCTGTTTTTT. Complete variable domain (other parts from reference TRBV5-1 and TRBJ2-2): KAGVTQTPRYLIKTRGQQVTLSCSPISGHRSVSWYQQTPGQGLQFLFEYFSETQRNKGNFPGRFSGRQFSNSRSEMNVSTLELGDSALYLCASSVTSGSKELFFGEGSRLTVL.

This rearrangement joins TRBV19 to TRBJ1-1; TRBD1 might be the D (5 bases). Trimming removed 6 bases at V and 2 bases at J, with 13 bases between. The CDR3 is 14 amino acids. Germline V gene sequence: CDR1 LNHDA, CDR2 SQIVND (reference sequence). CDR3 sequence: CASSNSGLNTEAFF. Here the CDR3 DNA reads TGTGCCAGTAGCAATTCAGGGCTTAACACTGAAGCTTTCTTT.

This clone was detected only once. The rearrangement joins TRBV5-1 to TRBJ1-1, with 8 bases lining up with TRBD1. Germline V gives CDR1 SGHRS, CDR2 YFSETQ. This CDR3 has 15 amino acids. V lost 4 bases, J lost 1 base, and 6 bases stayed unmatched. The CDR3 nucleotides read TGCGCCAGCAGCCCCGGGGACAGGAGGAACACTGAAGCTTTCTTT. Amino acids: CASSPGDRRNTEAFF.

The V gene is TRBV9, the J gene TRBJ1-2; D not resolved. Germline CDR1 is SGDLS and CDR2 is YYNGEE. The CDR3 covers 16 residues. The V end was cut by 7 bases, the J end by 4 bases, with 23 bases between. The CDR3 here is CASGSSLELSSYGYTF. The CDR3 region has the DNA TGTGCCAGCGGTTCTTCCCTAGAGCTTTCTAGCTATGGCTACACCTTC.

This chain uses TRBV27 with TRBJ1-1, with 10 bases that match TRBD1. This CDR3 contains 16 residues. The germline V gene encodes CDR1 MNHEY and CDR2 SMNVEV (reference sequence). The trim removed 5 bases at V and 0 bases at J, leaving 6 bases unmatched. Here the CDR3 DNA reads TGTGCCAGCAGTCCGGGACAGGGGAAAATGAACACTGAAGCTTTCTTT. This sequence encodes CASSPGQGKMNTEAFF.

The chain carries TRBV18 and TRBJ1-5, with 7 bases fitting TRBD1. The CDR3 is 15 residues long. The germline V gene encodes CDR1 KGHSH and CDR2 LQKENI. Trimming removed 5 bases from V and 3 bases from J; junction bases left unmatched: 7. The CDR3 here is CASSTKTGANQPQHF. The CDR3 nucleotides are TGTGCCAGCTCAACCAAAACAGGGGCCAATCAGCCCCAGCATTTT.

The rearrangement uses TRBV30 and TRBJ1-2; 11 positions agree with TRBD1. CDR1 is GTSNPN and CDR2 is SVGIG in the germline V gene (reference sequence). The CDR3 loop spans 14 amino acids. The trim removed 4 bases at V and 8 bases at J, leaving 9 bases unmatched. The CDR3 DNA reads TGTGCCTGGACCTTACAGGGGACAGGGGGAGGCTACACCTTC. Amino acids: CAWTLQGTGGGYTF.